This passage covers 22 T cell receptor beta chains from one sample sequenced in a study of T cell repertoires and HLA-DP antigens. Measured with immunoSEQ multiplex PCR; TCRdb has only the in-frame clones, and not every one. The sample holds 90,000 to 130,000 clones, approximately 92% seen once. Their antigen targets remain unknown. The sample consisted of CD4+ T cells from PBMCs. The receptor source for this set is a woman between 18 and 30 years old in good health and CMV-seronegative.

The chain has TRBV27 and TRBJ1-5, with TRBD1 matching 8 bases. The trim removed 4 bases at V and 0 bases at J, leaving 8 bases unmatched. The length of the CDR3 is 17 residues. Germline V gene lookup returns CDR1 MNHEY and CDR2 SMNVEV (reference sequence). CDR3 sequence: CASSSTGTGISNQPQHF. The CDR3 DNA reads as TGTGCCAGCAGTTCAACCGGGACAGGAATTAGCAATCAGCCCCAGCATTTT.

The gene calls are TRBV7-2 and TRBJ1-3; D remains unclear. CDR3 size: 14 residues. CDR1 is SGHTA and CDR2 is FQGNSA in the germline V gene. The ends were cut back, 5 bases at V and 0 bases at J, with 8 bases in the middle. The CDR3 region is CASSPDFSGNTIYF. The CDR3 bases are TGTGCCAGCAGCCCGGACTTCTCTGGAAACACCATATATTTT.

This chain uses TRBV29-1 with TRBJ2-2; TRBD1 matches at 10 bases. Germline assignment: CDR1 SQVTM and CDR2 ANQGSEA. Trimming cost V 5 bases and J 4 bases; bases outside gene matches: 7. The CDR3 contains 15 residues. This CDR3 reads CSVRTGGVATGELFF. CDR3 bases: TGCAGCGTTAGGACAGGGGGTGTAGCCACCGGGGAGCTGTTTTTT.

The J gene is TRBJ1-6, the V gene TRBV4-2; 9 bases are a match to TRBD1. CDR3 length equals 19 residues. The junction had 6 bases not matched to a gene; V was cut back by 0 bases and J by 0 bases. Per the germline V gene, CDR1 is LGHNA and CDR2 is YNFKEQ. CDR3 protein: CASSQDNDRGSSYNSPLHF. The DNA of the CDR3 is TGTGCCAGCAGCCAAGATAACGACAGGGGGAGCTCCTATAATTCACCCCTCCACTTT.

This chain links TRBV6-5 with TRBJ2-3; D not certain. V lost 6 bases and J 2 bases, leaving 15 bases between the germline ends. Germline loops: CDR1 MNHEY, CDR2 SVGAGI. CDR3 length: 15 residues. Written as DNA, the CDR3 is TGTGCCAGCAGATTACTCGGACCCTACACAGATACGCAGTATTTT. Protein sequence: CASRLLGPYTDTQYF.

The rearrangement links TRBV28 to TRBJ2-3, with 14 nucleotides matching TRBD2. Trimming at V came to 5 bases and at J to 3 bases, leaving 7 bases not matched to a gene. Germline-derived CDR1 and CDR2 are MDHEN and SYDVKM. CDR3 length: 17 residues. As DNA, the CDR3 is TGTGCCAGCAGTCCCCCAGGGACTAGCGGGAGAACAGATACGCAGTATTTT. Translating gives CASSPPGTSGRTDTQYF. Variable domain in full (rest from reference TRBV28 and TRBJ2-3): DVKVTQSSRYLVKRTGEKVFLECVQDMDHENMFWYRQDPGLGLRLIYFSYDVKMKEKGDIPEGYSVSREKKERFSLILESASTNQTSMYLCASSPPGTSGRTDTQYFGPGTRLTVL.

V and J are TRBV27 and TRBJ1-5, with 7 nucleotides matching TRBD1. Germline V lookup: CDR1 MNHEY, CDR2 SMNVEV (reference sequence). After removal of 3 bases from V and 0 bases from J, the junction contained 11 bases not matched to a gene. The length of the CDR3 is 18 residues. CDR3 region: CASSFRQGAGYSNQPQHF. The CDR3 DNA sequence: TGTGCCAGCAGTTTTAGACAGGGTGCGGGCTATAGCAATCAGCCCCAGCATTTT.

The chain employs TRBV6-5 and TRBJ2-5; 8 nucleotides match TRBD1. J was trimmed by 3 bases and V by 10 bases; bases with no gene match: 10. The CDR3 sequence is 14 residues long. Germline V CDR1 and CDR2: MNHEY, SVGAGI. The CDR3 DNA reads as TGTGCCACTTGGTCCAGGGGGCTGGAAGAGACCCAGTACTTC. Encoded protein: CATWSRGLEETQYF.

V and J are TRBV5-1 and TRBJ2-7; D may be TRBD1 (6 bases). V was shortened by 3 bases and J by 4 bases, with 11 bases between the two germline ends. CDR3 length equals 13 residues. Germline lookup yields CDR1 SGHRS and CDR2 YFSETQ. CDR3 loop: CASSSRDTYEQYF. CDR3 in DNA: TGCGCCAGCAGCTCCCGGGACACATACGAGCAGTACTTC. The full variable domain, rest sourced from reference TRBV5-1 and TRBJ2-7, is KAGVTQTPRYLIKTRGQQVTLSCSPISGHRSVSWYQQTPGQGLQFLFEYFSETQRNKGNFPGRFSGRQFSNSRSEMNVSTLELGDSALYLCASSSRDTYEQYFGPGTRLTVT.

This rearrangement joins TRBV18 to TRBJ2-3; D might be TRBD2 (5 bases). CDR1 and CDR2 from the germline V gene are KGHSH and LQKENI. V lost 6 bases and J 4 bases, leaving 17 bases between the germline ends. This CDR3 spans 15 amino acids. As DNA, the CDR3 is TGTGCCAGCTCCCCCGGGCAGCACGGGGCAGATACGCAGTATTTT. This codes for CASSPGQHGADTQYF. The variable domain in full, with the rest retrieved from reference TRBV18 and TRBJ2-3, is NAGVMQNPRHLVRRRGQEARLRCSPMKGHSHVYWYRQLPEEGLKFMVYLQKENIIDESGMPKERFSAEFPKEGPSILRIQQVVRGDSAAYFCASSPGQHGADTQYFGPGTRLTVL.

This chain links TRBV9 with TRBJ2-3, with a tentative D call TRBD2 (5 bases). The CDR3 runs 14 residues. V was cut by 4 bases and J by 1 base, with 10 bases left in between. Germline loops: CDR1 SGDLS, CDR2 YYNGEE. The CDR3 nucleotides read TGTGCCAGCAGCCTCCGGGGAGGCACAGATACGCAGTATTTT. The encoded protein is CASSLRGGTDTQYF.

For the CDR3, the DNA is TGTGCCAGCAGTACAAGGACAGGGTCAAGCAATCAGCCCCAGCATTTT. Its protein is CASSTRTGSSNQPQHF. This chain uses TRBV28 with TRBJ1-5; TRBD1 matches 8 bases. This CDR3 has 16 amino acids. V shed 5 bases and J 1 base; nucleotides not matched to a gene: 7. Germline V gives CDR1 MDHEN, CDR2 SYDVKM.

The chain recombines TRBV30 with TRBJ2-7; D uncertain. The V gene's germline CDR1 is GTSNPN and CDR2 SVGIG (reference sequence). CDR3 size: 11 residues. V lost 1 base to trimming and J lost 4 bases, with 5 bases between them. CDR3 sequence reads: CAWSGNYEQYF. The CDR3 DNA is TGTGCCTGGAGTGGTAATTACGAGCAGTACTTC.

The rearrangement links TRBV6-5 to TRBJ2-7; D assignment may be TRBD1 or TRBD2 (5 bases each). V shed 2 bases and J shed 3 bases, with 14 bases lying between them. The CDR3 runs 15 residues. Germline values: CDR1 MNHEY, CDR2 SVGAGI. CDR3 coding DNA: TGTGCCAGCAGTTACACCGGGACGTCTTTCTACGAGCAGTACTTC. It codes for CASSYTGTSFYEQYF.

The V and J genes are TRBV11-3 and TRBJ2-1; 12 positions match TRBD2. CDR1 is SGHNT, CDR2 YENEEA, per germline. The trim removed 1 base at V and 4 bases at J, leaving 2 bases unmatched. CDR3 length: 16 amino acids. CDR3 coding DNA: TGTGCCAGCAGCTTAGCCGGGACTAGCGGGTACAATGAGCAGTTCTTC. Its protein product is CASSLAGTSGYNEQFF.

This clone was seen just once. CDR3 region: CASSRGQGNYGYTF. The CDR3 DNA reads TGCGCCAGCAGCCGCGGACAGGGTAACTATGGCTACACCTTC. The genes are TRBV5-1 and TRBJ1-2; 8 positions agree with TRBD1. Germline V lookup: CDR1 SGHRS, CDR2 YFSETQ. The CDR3 runs to 14 residues. Unmatched junction bases numbered 3, after V lost 4 bases and J lost 1 base. Full variable domain (rest looked up from reference TRBV5-1 and TRBJ1-2): KAGVTQTPRYLIKTRGQQVTLSCSPISGHRSVSWYQQTPGQGLQFLFEYFSETQRNKGNFPGRFSGRQFSNSRSEMNVSTLELGDSALYLCASSRGQGNYGYTFGSGTRLTVV.

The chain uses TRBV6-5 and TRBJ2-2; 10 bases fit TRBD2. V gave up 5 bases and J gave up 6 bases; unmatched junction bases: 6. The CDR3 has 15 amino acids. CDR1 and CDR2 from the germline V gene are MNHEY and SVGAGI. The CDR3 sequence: CASSRLAGDSGELFF. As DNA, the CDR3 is TGTGCCAGCAGTAGGCTAGCGGGGGATTCCGGGGAGCTGTTTTTT.

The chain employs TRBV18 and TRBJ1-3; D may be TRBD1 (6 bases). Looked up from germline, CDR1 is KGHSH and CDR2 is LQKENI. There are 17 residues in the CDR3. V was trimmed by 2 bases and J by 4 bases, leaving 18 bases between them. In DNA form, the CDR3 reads TGTGCCAGCTCACCATCCGTGGGGGACACACACGGAAACACCATATATTTT. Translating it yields CASSPSVGDTHGNTIYF.

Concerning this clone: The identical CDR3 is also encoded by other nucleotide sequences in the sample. CDR3 residues: CASSYPGNTEAFF. The CDR3 region has the DNA TGTGCCAGCAGTTATCCAGGCAACACTGAAGCTTTCTTT. The chain has TRBV6-6 and TRBJ1-1; D ambiguous. From germline, CDR1 is MNHNY and CDR2 SVGAGI (reference sequence). Trimming shortened V by 3 bases and J by 2 bases, and 7 bases separated the two germline ends. This CDR3 is built from 13 residues.

The CDR3 DNA follows: TGTGCCAGCAGCCAAAATCTTTACAATGAGCAGTTCTTC. Its protein product is CASSQNLYNEQFF. V usage is TRBV14 and J usage is TRBJ2-1; D uncertain. The germline V gene encodes CDR1 SGHDN and CDR2 FVKESK. V was clipped by 2 bases and J by 4 bases, with 6 bases between them. This CDR3 spans 13 amino acids.

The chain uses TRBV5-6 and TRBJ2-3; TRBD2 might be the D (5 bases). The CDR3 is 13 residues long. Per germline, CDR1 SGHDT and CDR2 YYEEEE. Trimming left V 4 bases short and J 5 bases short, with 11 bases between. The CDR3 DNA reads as TGTGCCAGCAGCCGGGGAACGGGAGATACGCAGTATTTT. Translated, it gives CASSRGTGDTQYF.

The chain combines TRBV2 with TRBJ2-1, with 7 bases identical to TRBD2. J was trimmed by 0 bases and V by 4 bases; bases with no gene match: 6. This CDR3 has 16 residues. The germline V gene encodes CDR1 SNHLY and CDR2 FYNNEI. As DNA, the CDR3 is TGTGCCAGCAGTGGTCGCGGGGGAAGCTCCTACAATGAGCAGTTCTTC. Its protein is CASSGRGGSSYNEQFF.